This T cell receptor (beta chain) was captured by sequencing in a study of early T cells in non-severe SARS-CoV-2 infection. On the study more broadly: Sequencing targeted bulk RNA from unsorted whole blood, leaving chains unpaired.

This clonotype showed up just a few times. Each CDR3 protein is one row after TCRdb ran MiXCR on the 5' RACE reads. The sample carries roughly 27,000 distinct CDR3 sequences, less than 10% recorded once. Germline CDR1 and CDR2: SGHVS and FQNEAQ. V was pared by 6 bases and J by 0 bases, with 12 bases of the junction left unmatched. CDR3 size: 17 residues. The sequence was collected from an adult who was a healthcare worker with PCR-confirmed SARS-CoV-2 infection or an uninfected control (not recorded which). This chain connects TRBV7-8 to TRBJ2-7, with 9 bases fitting TRBD1. Material for sequencing was whole blood. The CDR3 DNA follows: TGTGCCAGCAGGCCCCAACCCGGACAGGGGAACTCCTACGAGCAGTACTTC. It yields the protein CASRPQPGQGNSYEQYF.